Here is one T cell receptor beta chain with its context. Its specificity is not known. These data belong to a study of cytomegalovirus exposure and HLA in healthy donors. The overall study: The Caucasian-associated ancestry cluster held less than 85% of around 380 genotyped donors. The study's findings and limits: A highly shared variant cluster was judged a likely technical artifact.

PCR was performed using 60 Vbeta and 13 Jbeta primers. TCRdb's table, derived via immunoSEQ multiplex PCR, lists solely in-frame clones and lacks some. Of 100,000 to 150,000 clones listed, over 75% are singletons. The CDR3 contains 16 residues. CDR1 and CDR2 (germline): LNHDA, SQIVND (reference sequence). With V trimmed by 4 bases and J by 4 bases, 8 bases remained unmatched. The specimen was PBMCs. This TCR was sampled from a man aged 18 to 29 in good health and CMV-seropositive. V gene TRBV19 combines with J gene TRBJ2-1; 9 bases align to TRBD1. The CDR3 loop reads CASSKSGTGYYNEQFF. The CDR3 region has the DNA TGTGCCAGTAGTAAGTCCGGGACAGGGTATTACAATGAGCAGTTCTTC.